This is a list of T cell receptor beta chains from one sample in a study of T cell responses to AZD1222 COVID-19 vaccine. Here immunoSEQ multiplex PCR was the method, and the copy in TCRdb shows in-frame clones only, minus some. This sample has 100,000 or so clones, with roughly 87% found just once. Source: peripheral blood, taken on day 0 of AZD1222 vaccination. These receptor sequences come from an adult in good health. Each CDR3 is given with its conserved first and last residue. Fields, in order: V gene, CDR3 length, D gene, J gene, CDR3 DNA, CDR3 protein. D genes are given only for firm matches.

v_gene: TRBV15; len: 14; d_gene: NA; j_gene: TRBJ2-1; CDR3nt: TGTGCCACCAGCAGGAATACAGGGAACAATGAGCAGTTCTTC; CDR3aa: CATSRNTGNNEQFF
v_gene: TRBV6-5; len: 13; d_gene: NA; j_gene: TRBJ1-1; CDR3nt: TGTGCCAGCAGTTACCAGGGAGGTACTGAAGCTTTCTTT; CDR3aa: CASSYQGGTEAFF
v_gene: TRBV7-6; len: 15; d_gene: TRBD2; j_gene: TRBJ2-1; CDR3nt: TGTGCCAGCAGCTATAGCGGGGGGGGTTACAATGAGCAGTTCTTC; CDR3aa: CASSYSGGGYNEQFF
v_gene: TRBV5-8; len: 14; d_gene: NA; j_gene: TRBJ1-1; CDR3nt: TGTGCCAGCAGCTTTCTGAAACTTTTATCCGAAGCTTTCTTT; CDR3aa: CASSFLKLLSEAFF
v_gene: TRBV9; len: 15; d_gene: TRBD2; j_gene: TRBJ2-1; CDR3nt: TGTGCCAGCAGCGCTCAAGCGGGAGCCTACAATGAGCAGTTCTTC; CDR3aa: CASSAQAGAYNEQFF
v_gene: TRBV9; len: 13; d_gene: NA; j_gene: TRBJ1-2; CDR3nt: TGTGCCAGCAGCGTAACAGACAGGTCTGGCTACACCTTC; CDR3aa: CASSVTDRSGYTF
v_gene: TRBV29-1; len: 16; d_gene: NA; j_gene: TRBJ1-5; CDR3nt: TGCAGCGCCCTGACAGGTTTCTCTGATAGCAATCAGCCCCAGCATTTT; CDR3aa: CSALTGFSDSNQPQHF
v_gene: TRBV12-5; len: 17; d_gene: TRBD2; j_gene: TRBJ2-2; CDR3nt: TGTGCTAGTGGTTTGGCACCCGGGGGGACGAACACCGGGGAGCTGTTTTTT; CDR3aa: CASGLAPGGTNTGELFF
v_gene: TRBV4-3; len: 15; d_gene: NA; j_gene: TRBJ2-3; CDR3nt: TGCGCCAGCAGCAGGGGCCCAACCCCCACAGATACGCAGTATTTT; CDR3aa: CASSRGPTPTDTQYF
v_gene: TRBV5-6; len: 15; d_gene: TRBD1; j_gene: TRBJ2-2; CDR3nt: TGTGCCAGCAGCTTTAGGGACAGGGGCACCGGGGAGCTGTTTTTT; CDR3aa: CASSFRDRGTGELFF